This T cell receptor (beta chain) was recorded in a study of OX40 agonist ivuxolimab in advanced cancers. With respect to the entire study: The costimulatory receptor OX40 (CD134) was targeted by ivuxolimab, a fully human IgG2 agonistic monoclonal antibody. Intravenous ivuxolimab was administered to patients every 2 weeks at six dose levels: 0.01, 0.1, 0.3, 1.5, 3 and 10 mg/kg. Among the approximately 54 dose-escalation patients, around 20 had hepatocellular carcinoma, 15 or so melanoma, 9 renal cell carcinoma and 9 head and neck cancer. In the dose-escalation cohort, 82.7% of patients were male, and the mean age was 60 years with a range of about 20 to 80. Patients were allowed to have had prior anti-PD-1, anti-PD-L1 or anti-CTLA-4 therapy, and 30% to 50% of the dose-escalation patients had previously received checkpoint inhibitors. Partial responses were achieved by three dose-escalation patients, of whom one had hepatocellular carcinoma and two had cutaneous melanoma. The purpose of peripheral TCRbeta sequencing was to test whether ivuxolimab changed TCR sequence diversity and led to clonal T-cell expansion. The paper describes the monotherapy dose-escalation part (N ≈ 52 patients) of the phase I trial of ivuxolimab. The paper's findings and limits, for the study overall: Antigen specificity was not determined for the clonally expanded peripheral T cells. In partial responders in the 0.1-3.0 mg/kg groups, normalized peripheral clonal expansion was found to be among the lowest, especially among CD8+ T cells. At doses of 0.1 to 3.0 mg/kg, clonal expansion of both CD4+ and CD8+ T cells in blood was seen between baseline and week 6. Low levels of normalized T-cell clonal expansion were also shown by some nonresponding patients. After ivuxolimab, expanded clones were on average more numerous among CD8+ T cells than among CD4+ T cells.

For sequencing of the TCRbeta CDR3 region, genomic DNA was extracted from the sorted cells. The immunoSEQ Assay was used for sequencing of TCRbeta CDR3 regions. The table comes from immuneACCESS by way of TCRdb, which keeps in-frame sequences with V and J called. Part of the clones is missing from these tables; in studies checked, under half for an unresolved V gene and the rest for unknown reasons. This sample comprises tens of thousands of clones, about nine tenths of them detected only once. The ten largest clones take up over 7% of the sample. Relative to germline, V is 4 bases shorter and J is 5 bases shorter, with 14 bases between their ends. The CDR3 starts with the cysteine, ends with the phenylalanine, and has 14 residues. Here the CDR3 DNA is all that survives: 42 bases in frame from base 1. From the germline V gene, CDR1 is WSHSY and CDR2 is SAAADI. Comments on this clone: The antigen it recognizes is unknown. Per-base qualities were not stored, and no clone one base away is much larger.

The trial excluded patients who had a history of autoimmune disease or were on systemic immunosuppression. Peripheral blood for TCR sequencing was collected from all dose cohorts at baseline, on cycle 4 day 1, and on cycle 7 day 1. The samples were drawn from a first-in-human, open-label, multicenter phase I dose-escalation trial of ivuxolimab. Adults with locally advanced or metastatic melanoma, renal cell carcinoma, hepatocellular carcinoma or head and neck squamous cell carcinoma were enrolled in the trial. Before TCR sequencing, CD4+ and CD8+ T cells were separately sorted from peripheral blood.

Here the chain combines TRBV10-2 and TRBJ1-1; a weak D assignment points to TRBD1 (5 bases agree). The sequencing here drew on CD4+ or CD8+ T cells sorted from blood, taken in a trial of the OX40 agonist ivuxolimab. This sequence was found in an adult with an advanced solid tumor such as melanoma, head and neck, liver or kidney cancer. The CDR3 corresponds to CASSGQQVQTEAFF. In nucleotide form, the sequence is TGCGCCAGCAGTGGTCAACAGGTGCAAACTGAAGCTTTCTTT.